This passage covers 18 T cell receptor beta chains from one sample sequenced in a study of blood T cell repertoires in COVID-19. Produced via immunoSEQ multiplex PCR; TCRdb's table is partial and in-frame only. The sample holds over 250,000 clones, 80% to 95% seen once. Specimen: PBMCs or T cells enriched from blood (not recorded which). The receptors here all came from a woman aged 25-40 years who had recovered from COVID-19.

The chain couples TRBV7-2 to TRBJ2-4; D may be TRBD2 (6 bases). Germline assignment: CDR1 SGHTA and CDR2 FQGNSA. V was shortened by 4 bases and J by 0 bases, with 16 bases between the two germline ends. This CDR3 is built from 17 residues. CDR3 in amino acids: CASSSPGRTLAKNIQYF. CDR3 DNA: TGTGCCAGCAGCTCCCCGGGGAGGACCCTAGCCAAAAACATTCAGTACTTC.

This chain's CDR3 is CAWSTTSKVTQYF. The CDR3 region has the DNA TGTGCCTGGAGTACGACTAGTAAGGTGACCCAGTACTTC. This chain uses TRBV30 with TRBJ2-5; D is perhaps TRBD2 (6 bases). The CDR3 has 13 amino acids. The V end lost 2 bases, the J end lost 7 bases, and 14 bases lay between the germline ends. CDR1 and CDR2 from the germline V gene are GTSNPN and SVGIG (reference sequence). Drawing the rest from reference TRBV30 and TRBJ2-5, the complete variable domain is SQTIHQWPATLVQPVGSPLSLECTVEGTSNPNLYWYRQAAGRGLQLLFYSVGIGQISSEVPQNLSASRPQDRQFILSSKKLLLSDSGFYLCAWSTTSKVTQYFGPGTRLLVL.

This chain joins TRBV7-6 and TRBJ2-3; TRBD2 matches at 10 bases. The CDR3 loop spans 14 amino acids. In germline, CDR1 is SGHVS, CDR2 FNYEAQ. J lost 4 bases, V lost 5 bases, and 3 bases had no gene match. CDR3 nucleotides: TGTGCCAGCAGCCCAAGCGGGAGGGCAGATACGCAGTATTTT. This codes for CASSPSGRADTQYF.

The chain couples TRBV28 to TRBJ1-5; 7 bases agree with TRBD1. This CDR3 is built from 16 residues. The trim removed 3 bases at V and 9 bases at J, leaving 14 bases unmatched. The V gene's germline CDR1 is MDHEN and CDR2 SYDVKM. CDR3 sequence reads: CASSFVATGEYPPQHF. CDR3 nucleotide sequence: TGTGCCAGCAGTTTTGTGGCCACAGGGGAGTATCCGCCCCAGCATTTT. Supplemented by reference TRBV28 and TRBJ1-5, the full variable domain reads DVKVTQSSRYLVKRTGEKVFLECVQDMDHENMFWYRQDPGLGLRLIYFSYDVKMKEKGDIPEGYSVSREKKERFSLILESASTNQTSMYLCASSFVATGEYPPQHFGDGTRLSIL.

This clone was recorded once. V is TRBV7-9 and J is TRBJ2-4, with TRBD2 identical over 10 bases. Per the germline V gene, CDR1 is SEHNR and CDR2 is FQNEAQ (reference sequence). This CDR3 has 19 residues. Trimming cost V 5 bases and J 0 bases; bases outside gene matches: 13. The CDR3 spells CASSRTSGSTLLAKNIQYF. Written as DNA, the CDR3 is TGTGCCAGCAGCCGGACTAGCGGCTCAACTCTTCTAGCCAAAAACATTCAGTACTTC.

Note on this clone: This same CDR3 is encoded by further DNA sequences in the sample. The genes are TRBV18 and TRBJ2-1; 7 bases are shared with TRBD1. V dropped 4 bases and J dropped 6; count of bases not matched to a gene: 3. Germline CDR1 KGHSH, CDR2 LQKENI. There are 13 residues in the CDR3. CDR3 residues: CASSLDRVNEQFF. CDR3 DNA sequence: TGTGCCAGCTCACTAGACAGGGTCAATGAGCAGTTCTTC.

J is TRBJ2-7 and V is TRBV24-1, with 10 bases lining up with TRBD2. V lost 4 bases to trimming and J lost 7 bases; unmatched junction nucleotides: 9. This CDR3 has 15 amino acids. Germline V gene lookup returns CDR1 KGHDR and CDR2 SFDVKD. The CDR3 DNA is TGTGCCACCAGTGAAGCTCTAGCGGGAGCCGGTGAGCAGTACTTC. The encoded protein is CATSEALAGAGEQYF.

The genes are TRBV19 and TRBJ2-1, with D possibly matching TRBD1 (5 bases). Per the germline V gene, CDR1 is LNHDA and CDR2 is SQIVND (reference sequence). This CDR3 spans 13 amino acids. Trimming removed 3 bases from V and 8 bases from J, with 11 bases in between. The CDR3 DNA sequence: TGTGCCAGTAGTATCAGGGTTAGGGATGAGCAGTTCTTC. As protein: CASSIRVRDEQFF.

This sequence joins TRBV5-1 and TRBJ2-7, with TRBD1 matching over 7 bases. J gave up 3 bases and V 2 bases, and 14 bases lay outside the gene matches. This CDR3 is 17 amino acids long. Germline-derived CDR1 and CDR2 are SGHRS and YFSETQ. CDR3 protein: CASSLEGVRTGFYEQYF. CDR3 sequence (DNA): TGCGCCAGCAGCTTAGAAGGAGTAAGGACAGGTTTCTACGAGCAGTACTTC. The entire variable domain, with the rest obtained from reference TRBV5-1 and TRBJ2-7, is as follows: KAGVTQTPRYLIKTRGQQVTLSCSPISGHRSVSWYQQTPGQGLQFLFEYFSETQRNKGNFPGRFSGRQFSNSRSEMNVSTLELGDSALYLCASSLEGVRTGFYEQYFGPGTRLTVT.

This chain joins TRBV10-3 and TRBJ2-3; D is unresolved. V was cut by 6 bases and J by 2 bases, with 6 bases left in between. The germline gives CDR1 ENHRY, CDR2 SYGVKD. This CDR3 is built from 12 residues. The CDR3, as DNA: TGTGCCATCAGGGCTGACACAGATACGCAGTATTTT. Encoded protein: CAIRADTDTQYF.

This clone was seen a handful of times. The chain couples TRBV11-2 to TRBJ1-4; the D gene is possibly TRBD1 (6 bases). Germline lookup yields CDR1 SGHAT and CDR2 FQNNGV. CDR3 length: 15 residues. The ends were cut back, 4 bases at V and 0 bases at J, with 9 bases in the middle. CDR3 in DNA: TGTGCCAGCAGCTACCGGACAGCAACTAATGAAAAACTGTTTTTT. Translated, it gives CASSYRTATNEKLFF. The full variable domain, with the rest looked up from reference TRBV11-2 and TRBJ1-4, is EAGVAQSPRYKIIEKRQSVAFWCNPISGHATLYWYQQILGQGPKLLIQFQNNGVVDDSQLPKDRFSAERLKGVDSTLKIQPAKLEDSAVYLCASSYRTATNEKLFFGSGTQLSVL.

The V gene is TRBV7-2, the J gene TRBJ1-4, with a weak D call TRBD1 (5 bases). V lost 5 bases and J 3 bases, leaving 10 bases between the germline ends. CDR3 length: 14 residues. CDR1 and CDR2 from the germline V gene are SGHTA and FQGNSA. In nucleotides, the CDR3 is TGTGCCAGCAGCGAGACAGCCTCTAATGAAAAACTGTTTTTT. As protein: CASSETASNEKLFF.

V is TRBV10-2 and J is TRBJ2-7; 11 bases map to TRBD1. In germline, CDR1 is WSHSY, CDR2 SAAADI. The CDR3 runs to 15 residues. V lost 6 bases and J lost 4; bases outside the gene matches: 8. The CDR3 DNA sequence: TGCGCCAGCAGGAACCTGGACAGGGGGCGTTACGAGCAGTACTTC. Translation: CASRNLDRGRYEQYF.

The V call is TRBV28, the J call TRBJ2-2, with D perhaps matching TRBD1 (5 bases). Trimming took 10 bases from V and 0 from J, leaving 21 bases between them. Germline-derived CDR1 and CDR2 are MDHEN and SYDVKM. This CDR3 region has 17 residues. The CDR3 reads CATLGNRGRPNTGELFF. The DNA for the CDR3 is TGTGCCACCCTAGGTAATAGGGGTAGACCGAACACCGGGGAGCTGTTTTTT.

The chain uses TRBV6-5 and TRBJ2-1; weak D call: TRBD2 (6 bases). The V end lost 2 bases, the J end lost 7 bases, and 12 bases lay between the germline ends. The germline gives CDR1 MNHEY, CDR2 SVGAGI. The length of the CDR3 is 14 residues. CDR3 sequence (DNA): TGTGCCAGCAGTTACGGCCCCGCGGGGAATGAGCAGTTCTTC. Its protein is CASSYGPAGNEQFF.

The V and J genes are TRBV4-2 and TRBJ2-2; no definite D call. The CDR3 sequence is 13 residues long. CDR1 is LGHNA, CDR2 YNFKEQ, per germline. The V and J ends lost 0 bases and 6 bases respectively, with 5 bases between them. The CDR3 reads CASSQEAPGELFF. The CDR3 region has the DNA TGTGCCAGCAGCCAAGAAGCCCCCGGGGAGCTGTTTTTT.

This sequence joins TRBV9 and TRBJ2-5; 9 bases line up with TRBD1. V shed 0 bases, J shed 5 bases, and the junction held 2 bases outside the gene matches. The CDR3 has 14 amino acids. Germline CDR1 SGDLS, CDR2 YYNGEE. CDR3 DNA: TGTGCCAGCAGCGTAGAGGGACAGGGTGAGACCCAGTACTTC. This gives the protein CASSVEGQGETQYF.

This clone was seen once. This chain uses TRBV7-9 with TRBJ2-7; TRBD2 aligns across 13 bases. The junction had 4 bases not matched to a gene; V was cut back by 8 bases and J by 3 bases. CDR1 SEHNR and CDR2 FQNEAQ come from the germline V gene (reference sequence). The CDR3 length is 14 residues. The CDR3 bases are TGTGCCAGCTCGCGGACTAGCGGGAGCTACGAGCAGTACTTC. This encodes CASSRTSGSYEQYF.